These 22 T cell receptor beta chains were sequenced from one sample in a study of blood T cells in healthy people across ages. It was with a sample-barcoded 5' primer and a J-beta primer mix that a second PCR of roughly 7 to 11 cycles was run. TCRdb re-derived calls from the 5' RACE reads in MiXCR, one entry per CDR3 protein. The sample carries 850,000 to 1,100,000 distinct CDR3 sequences, roughly two fifths recorded once. Sequencing used blood. The receptors shown here come from a young man in good health.

This clonotype was found a few times. The chain links TRBV4-2 to TRBJ1-4; D is unclear. There are 18 residues in the CDR3. V lost 0 bases and J 4 bases, leaving 18 bases between the germline ends. CDR1 and CDR2 from the germline V gene are LGHNA and YNFKEQ. The CDR3 DNA follows: TGTGCCAGCAGCCAAGACTCGATCCGGGCCCTTCGTAATGAAAAACTGTTTTTT. The encoded protein is CASSQDSIRALRNEKLFF.

This clonotype was observed a handful of times. In nucleotides, the CDR3 is TGTGCCAGCAGTCGGGACCGTTACTATGGCTACACCTTC. Translating gives CASSRDRYYGYTF. The V gene is TRBV12-3 or TRBV12-4, the J gene TRBJ1-2; maybe TRBD1 (5 bases). CDR3 length: 13 residues. Trimming took 5 bases from V and 3 from J, leaving 10 bases between them.

This chain uses TRBV4-2 with TRBJ2-1; TRBD1 is a possible D gene (5 bases). In germline, CDR1 is LGHNA, CDR2 YNFKEQ. CDR3 length: 13 residues. V gave up 3 bases and J gave up 8 bases, with 11 bases separating them. The CDR3 region is CASSHLTEYEQFF. The CDR3 DNA reads TGTGCCAGCAGCCACTTGACAGAGTATGAGCAGTTCTTC.

This clonotype showed up many times. The chain combines TRBV20-1 with TRBJ2-7; D is perhaps TRBD2 (5 bases). CDR3 size: 15 residues. From germline, CDR1 is DFQATT and CDR2 SNEGSKA (reference sequence). Trimming shortened V by 1 base and J by 0 bases, and 13 bases separated the two germline ends. In DNA form, the CDR3 reads TGCAGTGCTAGAGCCGTGGGTAGCGACTCCTACGAGCAGTACTTC. It codes for CSARAVGSDSYEQYF.

The V gene is TRBV12-3 or TRBV12-4, the J gene TRBJ1-1; D is undetermined. Trimming removed 5 bases at V and 6 bases at J, with 22 bases between. The CDR3 totals 16 residues. CDR3 loop: CASSDEMTREKSEAFF. Written as DNA, the CDR3 is TGTGCCAGCAGTGATGAAATGACCCGCGAGAAATCTGAAGCTTTCTTT.

V is TRBV9 and J is TRBJ2-1, with 8 nucleotides matching TRBD1. The trim removed 5 bases at V and 8 bases at J, leaving 9 bases unmatched. This CDR3 spans 14 amino acids. Germline V gene lookup returns CDR1 SGDLS and CDR2 YYNGEE. The CDR3 sequence is CASSLGQGGDEQFF. CDR3 sequence (DNA): TGTGCCAGCAGTCTAGGACAGGGTGGTGATGAGCAGTTCTTC.

The chain employs TRBV11-2 and TRBJ2-1; TRBD1 aligns across 7 bases. CDR3 length: 13 amino acids. The germline V gene encodes CDR1 SGHAT and CDR2 FQNNGV. The V gene end was trimmed by 5 bases and the J gene end by 9 bases; junction bases not matched to a gene: 7. The CDR3 spells CASSITGVGEQFF. The CDR3, as DNA: TGTGCCAGCAGCATCACAGGGGTTGGTGAGCAGTTCTTC.

This clonotype has a handful of counts. The V gene is TRBV12-3 or TRBV12-4, the J gene TRBJ1-1, with unresolved D. This CDR3 spans 15 amino acids. Between the trimmed V and J ends, which lost 1 base and 7 bases, there was a span of 16 bases. This CDR3 reads CASSLGRVQSNEAFF. The CDR3 region has the DNA TGTGCCAGCAGTTTAGGGCGAGTCCAGAGCAATGAAGCTTTCTTT.

This clonotype came up once. The CDR3 region is CASSDGTGKAELFF. The CDR3 DNA is TGTGCCAGCAGCGACGGGACAGGAAAGGCGGAGCTGTTTTTT. This rearrangement joins TRBV7-9 to TRBJ2-2; 8 bases fit TRBD1. The CDR3 consists of 14 residues. The V gene end was trimmed by 5 bases and the J gene end by 10 bases; junction bases not matched to a gene: 9. The germline CDR1 and CDR2 sequences are SEHNR and FQNEAQ (reference sequence).

The chain employs TRBV6-1 and TRBJ2-3, with D hard to call. The V end was cut by 0 bases, the J end by 1 base, with 8 bases between. This CDR3 has 15 amino acids. Germline V gene sequence: CDR1 MNHNS, CDR2 SASEGT. Written as DNA, the CDR3 is TGTGCCAGCAGTGAAGCGACCCGGGGCACAGATACGCAGTATTTT. Its translation is CASSEATRGTDTQYF.

This clonotype was observed a handful of times. The V and J genes are TRBV12-3 or TRBV12-4 and TRBJ1-1, with 7 bases identical to TRBD1. This CDR3 region has 15 residues. Trimming at V came to 6 bases and at J to 2 bases, leaving 9 bases not matched to a gene. This CDR3 reads CASRRGTEPNTEAFF. The CDR3 DNA reads TGTGCCAGCAGACGTGGGACAGAGCCAAACACTGAAGCTTTCTTT.

This clonotype was recorded a few times. J is TRBJ2-1 and V is TRBV12-3 or TRBV12-4, with D tentatively TRBD1 or TRBD2 (6 bases each). V was shortened by 8 bases and J by 0 bases, with 11 bases between the two germline ends. The CDR3 sequence is 14 residues long. For the CDR3, the DNA is TGTGCCAGCGGGGGGCCGAACTCCTACAATGAGCAGTTCTTC. This encodes CASGGPNSYNEQFF.

A few counts support this clonotype. The rearrangement uses TRBV7-9 and TRBJ1-2, with 7 bases aligning to TRBD1. Per germline, CDR1 SEHNR and CDR2 FQNEAQ (reference sequence). The CDR3 is 15 amino acids. The trim removed 5 bases at V and 5 bases at J, leaving 11 bases unmatched. The CDR3 nucleotides read TGTGCCAGCAGCCTGGGCACAGGGGAGGTATATGGCTACACCTTC. It is translated as CASSLGTGEVYGYTF.

V is TRBV4-3 and J is TRBJ1-1, with D unresolved. Germline V gene data show CDR1 as LGHNA and CDR2 as YSLEER. This CDR3 has 14 amino acids. V dropped 0 bases and J dropped 4 bases, with 9 bases sitting between them. The DNA for the CDR3 is TGCGCCAGCAGCCAAGAGGAAGGGATCACTGAAGCTTTCTTT. Translation: CASSQEEGITEAFF.

In this sample, this clonotype turned up a few times. The rearrangement joins TRBV7-9 to TRBJ2-3; 9 bases are a match to TRBD2. The CDR3 extends over 18 amino acids. The V gene's germline CDR1 is SEHNR and CDR2 FQNEAQ (reference sequence). Unmatched junction bases numbered 15, after V lost 4 bases and J lost 4 bases. The CDR3 spells CASSSFSVAGEVADTQYF. The CDR3 DNA reads TGTGCCAGCAGCTCGTTTTCCGTAGCGGGGGAGGTCGCAGATACGCAGTATTTT. Full variable domain (rest looked up from reference TRBV7-9 and TRBJ2-3): DTGVSQNPRHKITKRGQNVTFRCDPISEHNRLYWYRQTLGQGPEFLTYFQNEAQLEKSRLLSDRFSAERPKGSFSTLEIQRTEQGDSAMYLCASSSFSVAGEVADTQYFGPGTRLTVL.

V and J are TRBV2 and TRBJ1-5; no reliable D call. The length of the CDR3 is 15 residues. Between the trimmed V and J ends, which lost 0 bases and 5 bases, there was a span of 11 bases. CDR1 is SNHLY, CDR2 FYNNEI, per germline. CDR3 bases: TGTGCCAGCAGTGAAGCGCTAGGCGGGGATCAGCCCCAGCATTTT. This sequence encodes CASSEALGGDQPQHF.

The chain has TRBV6-1 and TRBJ2-2; D remains unclear. Germline loops: CDR1 MNHNS, CDR2 SASEGT. CDR3 length: 12 residues. V lost 9 bases and J lost 6, with 11 bases in between. The CDR3 is CASGPFAGELFF. The CDR3 coding sequence is TGTGCCAGTGGACCCTTTGCCGGGGAGCTGTTTTTT.

This chain links TRBV13 with TRBJ2-4; 9 bases map to TRBD1. The J call may not be correct, given that the DNA end is closer to TRBJ2-7. Germline-derived CDR1 and CDR2 are PRHDT and FYEKMQ (reference sequence). The CDR3 runs 15 residues. The CDR3 DNA reads TGTGCCAGCAGCCCTCCGGGACAGGGTTCGTCCGAGCAGTACTTC. Translating it yields CASSPPGQGSSEQYF.

The gene calls are TRBV4-3 and TRBJ1-1; no clear D gene. The CDR3 covers 14 residues. Trimming removed 2 bases at V and 5 bases at J, with 12 bases between. Germline-derived CDR1 and CDR2 are LGHNA and YSLEER. The CDR3 region is CASSQKTSGTEAFF. CDR3 nucleotide sequence: TGCGCCAGCAGCCAAAAGACCTCCGGGACTGAAGCTTTCTTT.

This clonotype came up a few times. The V gene is TRBV6-6, the J gene TRBJ1-1, with TRBD1 identical over 8 bases. Germline V lookup: CDR1 MNHNY, CDR2 SVGAGI (reference sequence). V was clipped by 2 bases and J by 0 bases; unmatched bases: 5. The CDR3 has 16 residues. The CDR3 here is CASSYQGAGVNTEAFF. The CDR3 nucleotides read TGTGCCAGCAGTTACCAGGGGGCAGGGGTGAACACTGAAGCTTTCTTT.

This clonotype was detected a few times. The genes are TRBV4-2 and TRBJ2-1; no reliable D call. The V and J ends lost 1 base and 7 bases respectively, with 11 bases between them. This CDR3 is 14 amino acids long. Germline assignment: CDR1 LGHNA and CDR2 YNFKEQ. The CDR3 is CASSQGISSNEQFF. The CDR3 DNA reads as TGTGCCAGCAGCCAAGGGATTTCCTCGAATGAGCAGTTCTTC.

The rearrangement links TRBV5-1 to TRBJ2-2; D is undetermined. The CDR3 extends over 15 amino acids. Germline V gene sequence: CDR1 SGHRS, CDR2 YFSETQ. V dropped 1 base and J dropped 6 bases, with 13 bases sitting between them. CDR3 protein: CASSLYRGDAGELFF. The CDR3, as DNA: TGCGCCAGCAGCTTGTATCGCGGTGATGCCGGGGAGCTGTTTTTT.